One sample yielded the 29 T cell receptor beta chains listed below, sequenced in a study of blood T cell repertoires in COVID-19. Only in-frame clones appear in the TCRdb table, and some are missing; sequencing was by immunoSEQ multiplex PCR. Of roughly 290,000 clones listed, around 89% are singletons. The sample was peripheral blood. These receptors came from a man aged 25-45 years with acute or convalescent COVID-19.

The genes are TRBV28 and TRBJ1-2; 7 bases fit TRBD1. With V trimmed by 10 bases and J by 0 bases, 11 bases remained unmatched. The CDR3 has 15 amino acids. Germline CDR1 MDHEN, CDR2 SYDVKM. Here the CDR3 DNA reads TGTGCCACCAAACTAGGACAGGCAGCTAACTATGGCTACACCTTC. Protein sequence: CATKLGQAANYGYTF.

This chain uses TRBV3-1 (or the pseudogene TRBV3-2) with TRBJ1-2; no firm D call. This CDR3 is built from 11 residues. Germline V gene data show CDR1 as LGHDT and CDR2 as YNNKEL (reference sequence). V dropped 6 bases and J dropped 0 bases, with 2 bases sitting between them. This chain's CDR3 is CASSTNYGYTF. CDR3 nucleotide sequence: TGTGCCAGCAGTACTAACTATGGCTACACCTTC.

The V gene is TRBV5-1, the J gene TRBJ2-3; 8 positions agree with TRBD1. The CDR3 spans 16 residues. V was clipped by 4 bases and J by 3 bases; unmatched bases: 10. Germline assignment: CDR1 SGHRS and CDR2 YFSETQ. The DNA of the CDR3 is TGCGCCAGCAGCGATCGCGGACAGGGAACGACAGATACGCAGTATTTT. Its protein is CASSDRGQGTTDTQYF.

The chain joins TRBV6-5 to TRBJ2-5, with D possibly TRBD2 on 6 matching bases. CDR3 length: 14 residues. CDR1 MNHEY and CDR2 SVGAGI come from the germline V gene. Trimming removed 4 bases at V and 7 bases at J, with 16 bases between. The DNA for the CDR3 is TGTGCCAGCAGTTTCGCCGGGACTCAGAGGACCCAGTACTTC. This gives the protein CASSFAGTQRTQYF.

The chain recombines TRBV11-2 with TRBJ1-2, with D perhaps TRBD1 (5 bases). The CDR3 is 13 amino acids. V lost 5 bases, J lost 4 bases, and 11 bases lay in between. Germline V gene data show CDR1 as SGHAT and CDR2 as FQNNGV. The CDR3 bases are TGTGCCAGCAGCGGGCGGGGGGGCTATGGCTACACCTTC. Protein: CASSGRGGYGYTF. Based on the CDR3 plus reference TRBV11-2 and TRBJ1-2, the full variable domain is EAGVAQSPRYKIIEKRQSVAFWCNPISGHATLYWYQQILGQGPKLLIQFQNNGVVDDSQLPKDRFSAERLKGVDSTLKIQPAKLEDSAVYLCASSGRGGYGYTFGSGTRLTVV.

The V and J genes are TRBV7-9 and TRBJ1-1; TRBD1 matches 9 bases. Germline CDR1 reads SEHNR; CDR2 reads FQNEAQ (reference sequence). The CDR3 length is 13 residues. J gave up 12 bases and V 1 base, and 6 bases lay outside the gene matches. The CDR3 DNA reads TGTGCCAGCAGCTTAGAACCGGGACAGGGTACTTTCTTT. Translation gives CASSLEPGQGTFF.

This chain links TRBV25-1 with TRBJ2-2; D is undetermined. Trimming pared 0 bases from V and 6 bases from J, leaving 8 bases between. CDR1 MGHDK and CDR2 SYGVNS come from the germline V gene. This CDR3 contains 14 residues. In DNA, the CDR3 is TGTGCCAGCAGTGAATACAAGCCCCCCGGGGAGCTGTTTTTT. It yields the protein CASSEYKPPGELFF.

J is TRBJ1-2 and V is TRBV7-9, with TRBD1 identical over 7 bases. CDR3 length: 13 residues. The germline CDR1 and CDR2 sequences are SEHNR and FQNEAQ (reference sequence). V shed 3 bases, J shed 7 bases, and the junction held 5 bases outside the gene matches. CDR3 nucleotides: TGTGCCAGCAGCTTGGGGACAGCCGGTGGCTACACCTTC. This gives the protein CASSLGTAGGYTF. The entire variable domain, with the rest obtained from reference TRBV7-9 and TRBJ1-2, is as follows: DTGVSQNPRHKITKRGQNVTFRCDPISEHNRLYWYRQTLGQGPEFLTYFQNEAQLEKSRLLSDRFSAERPKGSFSTLEIQRTEQGDSAMYLCASSLGTAGGYTFGSGTRLTVV.

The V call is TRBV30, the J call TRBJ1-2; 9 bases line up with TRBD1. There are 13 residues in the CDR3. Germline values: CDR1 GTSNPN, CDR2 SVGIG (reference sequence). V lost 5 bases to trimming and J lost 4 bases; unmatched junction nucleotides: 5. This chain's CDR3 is CAWGTGTTYGYTF. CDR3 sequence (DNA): TGTGCCTGGGGGACAGGGACGACCTATGGCTACACCTTC. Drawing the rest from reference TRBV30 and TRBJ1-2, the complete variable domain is SQTIHQWPATLVQPVGSPLSLECTVEGTSNPNLYWYRQAAGRGLQLLFYSVGIGQISSEVPQNLSASRPQDRQFILSSKKLLLSDSGFYLCAWGTGTTYGYTFGSGTRLTVV.

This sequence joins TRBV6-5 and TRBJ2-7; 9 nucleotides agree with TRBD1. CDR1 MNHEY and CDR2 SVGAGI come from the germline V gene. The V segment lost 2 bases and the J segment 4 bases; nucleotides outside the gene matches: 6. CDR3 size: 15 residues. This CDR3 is CASSYTGQGTYEQYF. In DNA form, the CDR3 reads TGTGCCAGCAGTTACACCGGACAGGGGACATACGAGCAGTACTTC.

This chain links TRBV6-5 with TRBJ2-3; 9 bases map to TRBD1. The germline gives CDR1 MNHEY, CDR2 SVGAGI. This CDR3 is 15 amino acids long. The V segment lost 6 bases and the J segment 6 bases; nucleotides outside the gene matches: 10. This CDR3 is CASSSGQGIVDTQYF. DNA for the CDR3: TGTGCCAGCAGCTCCGGACAGGGGATAGTGGATACGCAGTATTTT.

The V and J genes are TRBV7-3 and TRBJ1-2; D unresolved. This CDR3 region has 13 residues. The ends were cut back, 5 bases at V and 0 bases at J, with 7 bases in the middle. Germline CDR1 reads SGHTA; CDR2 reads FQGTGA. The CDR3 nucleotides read TGTGCCAGCAGCCCCGGGACTAACTATGGCTACACCTTC. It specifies CASSPGTNYGYTF.

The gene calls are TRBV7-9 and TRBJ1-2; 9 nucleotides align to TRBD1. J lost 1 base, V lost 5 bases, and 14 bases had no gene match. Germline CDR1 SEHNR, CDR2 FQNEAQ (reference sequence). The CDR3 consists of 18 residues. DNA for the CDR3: TGTGCCAGCAGCCCGCGGGACAGGGAGCACCGTTTTAACTATGGCTACACCTTC. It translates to CASSPRDREHRFNYGYTF.

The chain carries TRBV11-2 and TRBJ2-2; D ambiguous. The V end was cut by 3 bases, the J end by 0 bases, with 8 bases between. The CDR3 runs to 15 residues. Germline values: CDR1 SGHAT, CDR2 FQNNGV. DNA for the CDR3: TGTGCCAGCAGCTTGTCTCTAGCGAACACCGGGGAGCTGTTTTTT. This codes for CASSLSLANTGELFF.

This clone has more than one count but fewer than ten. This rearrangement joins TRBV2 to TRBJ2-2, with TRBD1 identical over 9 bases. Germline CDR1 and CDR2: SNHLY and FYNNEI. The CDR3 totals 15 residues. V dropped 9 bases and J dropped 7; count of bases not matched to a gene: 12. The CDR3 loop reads CASGDRERVVGELFF. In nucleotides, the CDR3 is TGTGCCAGTGGGGACAGGGAGCGGGTTGTCGGGGAGCTGTTTTTT.

The CDR3 loop reads CASSRPGQRNNEQFF. CDR3 sequence (DNA): TGTGCCAGCAGCCGTCCGGGACAGAGAAACAATGAGCAGTTCTTC. The V gene is TRBV7-9, the J gene TRBJ2-1, with 7 bases that match TRBD1. The CDR3 loop spans 15 amino acids. The V gene's germline CDR1 is SEHNR and CDR2 FQNEAQ (reference sequence). The ends lost 5 bases at V and 5 bases at J; junction bases unmatched: 9.

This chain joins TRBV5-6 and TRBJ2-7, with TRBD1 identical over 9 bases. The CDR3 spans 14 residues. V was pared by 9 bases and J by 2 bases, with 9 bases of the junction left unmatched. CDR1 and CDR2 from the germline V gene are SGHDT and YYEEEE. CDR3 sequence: CAIQPGQGPYEQYF. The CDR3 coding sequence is TGTGCCATCCAACCGGGACAGGGTCCCTACGAGCAGTACTTC.

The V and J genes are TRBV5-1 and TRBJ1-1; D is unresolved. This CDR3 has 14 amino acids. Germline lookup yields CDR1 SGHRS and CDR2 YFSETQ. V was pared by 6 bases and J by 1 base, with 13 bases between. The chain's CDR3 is CASTFQTGNTEAFF. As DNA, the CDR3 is TGCGCCAGCACATTCCAGACTGGGAACACTGAAGCTTTCTTT.

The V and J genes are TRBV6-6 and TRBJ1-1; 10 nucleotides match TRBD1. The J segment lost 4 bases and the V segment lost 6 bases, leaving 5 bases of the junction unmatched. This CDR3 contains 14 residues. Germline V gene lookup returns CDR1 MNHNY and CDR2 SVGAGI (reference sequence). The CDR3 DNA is TGTGCCAGCAGCTCGGGACAGGGGAGCACTGAAGCTTTCTTT. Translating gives CASSSGQGSTEAFF.

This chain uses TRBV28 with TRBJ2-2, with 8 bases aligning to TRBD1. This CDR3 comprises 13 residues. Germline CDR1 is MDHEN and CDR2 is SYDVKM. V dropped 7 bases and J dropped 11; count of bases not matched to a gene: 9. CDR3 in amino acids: CASKGTGPRELFF. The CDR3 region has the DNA TGTGCCAGCAAGGGGACAGGACCCCGCGAGCTGTTTTTT.

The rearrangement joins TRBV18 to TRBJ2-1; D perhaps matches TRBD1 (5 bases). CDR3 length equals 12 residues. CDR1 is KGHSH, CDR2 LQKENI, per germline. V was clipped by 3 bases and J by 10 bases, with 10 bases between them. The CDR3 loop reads CASSPRTLEQFF. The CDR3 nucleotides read TGTGCCAGCTCACCGAGGACACTGGAGCAGTTCTTC.

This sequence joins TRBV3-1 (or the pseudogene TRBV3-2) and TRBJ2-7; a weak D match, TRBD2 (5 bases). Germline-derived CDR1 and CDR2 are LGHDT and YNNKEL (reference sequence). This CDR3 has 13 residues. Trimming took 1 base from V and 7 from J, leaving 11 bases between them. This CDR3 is CASSQGQPGEQYF. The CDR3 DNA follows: TGTGCCAGCAGCCAAGGCCAACCGGGAGAGCAGTACTTC.

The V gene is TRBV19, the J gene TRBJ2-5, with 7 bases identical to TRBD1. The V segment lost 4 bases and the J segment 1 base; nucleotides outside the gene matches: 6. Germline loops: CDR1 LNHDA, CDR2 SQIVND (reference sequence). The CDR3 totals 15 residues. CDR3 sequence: CASSRKGTVQETQYF. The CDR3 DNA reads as TGTGCCAGTAGTAGGAAGGGGACAGTCCAAGAGACCCAGTACTTC.

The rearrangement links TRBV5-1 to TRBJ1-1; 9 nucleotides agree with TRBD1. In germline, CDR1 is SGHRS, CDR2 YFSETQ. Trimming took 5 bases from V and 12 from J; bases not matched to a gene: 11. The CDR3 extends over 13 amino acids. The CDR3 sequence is CASSDTRDRVTFF. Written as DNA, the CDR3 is TGCGCCAGCAGTGATACTCGGGACAGGGTTACTTTCTTT.

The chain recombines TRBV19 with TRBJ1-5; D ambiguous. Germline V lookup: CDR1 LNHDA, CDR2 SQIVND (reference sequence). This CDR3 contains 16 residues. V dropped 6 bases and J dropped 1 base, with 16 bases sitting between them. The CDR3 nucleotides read TGTGCCAGTAGCGCCATCGGGGAACCAAGCAATCAGCCCCAGCATTTT. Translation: CASSAIGEPSNQPQHF.

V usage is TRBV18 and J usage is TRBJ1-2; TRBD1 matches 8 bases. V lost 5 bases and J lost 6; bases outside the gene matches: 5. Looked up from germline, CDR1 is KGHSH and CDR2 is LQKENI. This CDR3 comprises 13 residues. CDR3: CASSTTGGDGYTF. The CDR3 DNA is TGTGCCAGCTCAACTACAGGGGGTGATGGCTACACCTTC.

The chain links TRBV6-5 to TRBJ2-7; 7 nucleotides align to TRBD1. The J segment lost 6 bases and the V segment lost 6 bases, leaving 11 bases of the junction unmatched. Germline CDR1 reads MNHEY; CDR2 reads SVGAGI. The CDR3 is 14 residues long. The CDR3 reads CASRILQGLSEQYF. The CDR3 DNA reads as TGTGCCAGCAGAATTCTACAGGGGTTGAGCGAGCAGTACTTC.

The CDR3 protein is CASSEITGVGDQPQHF. In DNA, the CDR3 is TGTGCCAGCAGTGAAATAACGGGGGTCGGGGATCAGCCCCAGCATTTT. This rearrangement joins TRBV2 to TRBJ1-5, with D possibly matching TRBD1 (5 bases). Trimming cost V 2 bases and J 5 bases, with 16 bases left between them. The CDR3 totals 16 residues. Germline CDR1 SNHLY, CDR2 FYNNEI.

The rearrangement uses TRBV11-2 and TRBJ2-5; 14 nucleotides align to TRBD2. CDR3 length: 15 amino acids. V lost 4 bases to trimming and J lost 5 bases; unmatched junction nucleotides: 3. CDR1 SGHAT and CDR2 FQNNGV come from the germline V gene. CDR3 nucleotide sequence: TGTGCCAGCAGCTCGGGACTAGCGGGGGTGGAGACCCAGTACTTC. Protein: CASSSGLAGVETQYF. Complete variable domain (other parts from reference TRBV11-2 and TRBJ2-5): EAGVAQSPRYKIIEKRQSVAFWCNPISGHATLYWYQQILGQGPKLLIQFQNNGVVDDSQLPKDRFSAERLKGVDSTLKIQPAKLEDSAVYLCASSSGLAGVETQYFGPGTRLLVL.